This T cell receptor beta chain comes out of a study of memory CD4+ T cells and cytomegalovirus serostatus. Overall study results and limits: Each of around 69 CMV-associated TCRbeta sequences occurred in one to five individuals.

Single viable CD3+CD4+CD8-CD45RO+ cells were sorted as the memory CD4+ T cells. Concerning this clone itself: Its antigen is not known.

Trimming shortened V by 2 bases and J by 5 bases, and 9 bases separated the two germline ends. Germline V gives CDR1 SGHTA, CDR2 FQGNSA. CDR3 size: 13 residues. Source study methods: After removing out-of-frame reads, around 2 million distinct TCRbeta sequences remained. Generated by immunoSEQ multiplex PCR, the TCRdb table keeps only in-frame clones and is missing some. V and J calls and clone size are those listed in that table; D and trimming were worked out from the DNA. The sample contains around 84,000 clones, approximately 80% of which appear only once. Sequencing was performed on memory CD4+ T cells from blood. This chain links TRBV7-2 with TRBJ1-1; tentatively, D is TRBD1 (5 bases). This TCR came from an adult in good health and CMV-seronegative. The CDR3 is CASSLRGETEAFF. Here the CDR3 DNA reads TGTGCCAGCAGCTTAAGGGGCGAAACTGAAGCTTTCTTT.